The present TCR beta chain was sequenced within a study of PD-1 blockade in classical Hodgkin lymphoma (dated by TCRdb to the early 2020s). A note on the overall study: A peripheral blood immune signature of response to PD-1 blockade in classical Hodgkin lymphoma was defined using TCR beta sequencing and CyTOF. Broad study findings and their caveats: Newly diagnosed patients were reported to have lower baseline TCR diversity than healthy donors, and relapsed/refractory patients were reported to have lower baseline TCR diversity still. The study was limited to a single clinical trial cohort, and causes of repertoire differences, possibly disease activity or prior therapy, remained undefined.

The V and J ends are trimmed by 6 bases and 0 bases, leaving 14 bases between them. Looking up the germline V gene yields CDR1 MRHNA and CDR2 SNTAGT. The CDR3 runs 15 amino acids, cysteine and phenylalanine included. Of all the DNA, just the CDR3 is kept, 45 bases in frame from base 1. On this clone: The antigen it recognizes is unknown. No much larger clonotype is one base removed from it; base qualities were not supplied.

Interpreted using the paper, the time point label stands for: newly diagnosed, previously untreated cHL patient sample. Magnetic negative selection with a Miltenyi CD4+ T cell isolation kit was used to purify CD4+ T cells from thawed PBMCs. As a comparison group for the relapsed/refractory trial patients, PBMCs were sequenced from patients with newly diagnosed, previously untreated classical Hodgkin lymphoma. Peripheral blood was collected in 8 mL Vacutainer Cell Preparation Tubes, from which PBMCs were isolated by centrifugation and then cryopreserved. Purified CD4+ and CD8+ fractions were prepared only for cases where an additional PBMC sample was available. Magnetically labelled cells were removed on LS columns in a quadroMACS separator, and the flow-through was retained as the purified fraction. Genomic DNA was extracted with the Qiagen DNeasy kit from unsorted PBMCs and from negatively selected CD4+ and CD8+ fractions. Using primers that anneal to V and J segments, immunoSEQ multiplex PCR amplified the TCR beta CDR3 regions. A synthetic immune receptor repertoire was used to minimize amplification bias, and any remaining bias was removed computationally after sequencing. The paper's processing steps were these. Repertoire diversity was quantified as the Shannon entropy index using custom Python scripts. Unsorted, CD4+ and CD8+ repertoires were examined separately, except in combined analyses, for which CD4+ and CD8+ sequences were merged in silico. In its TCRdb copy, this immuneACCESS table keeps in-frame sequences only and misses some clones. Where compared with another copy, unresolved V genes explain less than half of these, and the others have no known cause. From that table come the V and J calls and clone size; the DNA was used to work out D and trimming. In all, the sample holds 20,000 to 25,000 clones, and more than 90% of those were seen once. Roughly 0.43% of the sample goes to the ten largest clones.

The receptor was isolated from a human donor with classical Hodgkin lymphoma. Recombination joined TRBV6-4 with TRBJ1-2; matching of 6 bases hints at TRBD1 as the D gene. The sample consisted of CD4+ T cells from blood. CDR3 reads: CASRLRDNSNYGYTF. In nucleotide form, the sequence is TGTGCCAGCAGACTCCGGGACAACTCTAACTATGGCTACACCTTC.